This T cell receptor (beta chain) comes out of a study of CD8+CD57+ T cells in acquired aplastic anemia. CDR3 length equals 13 residues. V was trimmed by 8 bases and J by 3 bases, leaving 13 bases between them. The V gene's germline CDR1 is SNHLY and CDR2 FYNNEI. This clonotype turned up a few times. Researchers used genomic DNA as the template to profile TCR beta VDJ and CDR3. MiXCR, applied by TCRdb to the reads, yields one record per CDR3 protein. In the table there are hundreds of thousands of distinct CDR3 sequences, about a third of which are singletons. The authors sequenced patients whose flow cytometry had shown CD8+CD57+ cell expansion. Diagnosis of severe acquired aplastic anemia applied to all patients.

This chain links TRBV2 with TRBJ1-2, with no clear D. The sequenced sample was sorted CD4+, CD8+, or CD8+CD57+ T cells (not recorded which) from PBMCs. The receptor comes from a human donor with aplastic anemia. The CDR3 protein is CASSPPGDYGYTF. In DNA, the CDR3 is TGTGCCAGCTCACCCCCCGGGGACTATGGCTACACCTTC. Based on the CDR3 plus reference TRBV2 and TRBJ1-2, the full variable domain is EPEVTQTPSHQVTQMGQEVILRCVPISNHLYFYWYRQILGQKVEFLVSFYNNEISEKSEIFDDQFSVERPDGSNFTLKIRSTKLEDSAMYFCASSPPGDYGYTFGSGTRLTVV.